This T cell receptor beta chain was identified in a study of blood T cell repertoires in COVID-19. Study as a whole: Acute and convalescent COVID-19 samples came from the United States, Italy and Spain.

Seattle patient enrollment occurred during active infection, with longitudinal follow-up thereafter. This clone was recorded a few times. V was trimmed by 4 bases and J by 2 bases, leaving 14 bases between them. The CDR3 consists of 16 residues. CDR1 MGHRA and CDR2 YSYEKL come from the germline V gene. As processed by the authors: Amplified reference gene primers provided the basis for estimating nucleated cell counts. The assay was immunoSEQ multiplex PCR, and TCRdb's table has in-frame clones only and misses some. V, J and clone size reflect that table, while D and trimming were determined from the DNA. Of about 250,000 clones listed, under 85% are singletons.

This clonotype was sampled from a human donor with COVID-19, enrolled during active disease. The donor label of this sample is uncertain. This chain links TRBV4-1 with TRBJ2-2; the D gene is possibly TRBD1 (6 bases). The source material was peripheral blood. CDR3 region: CASSRGQGPNTGELFF. The CDR3 region has the DNA TGCGCCAGCAGCCGAGGGCAGGGGCCTAACACCGGGGAGCTGTTTTTT.